Following are 15 T cell receptor beta chains from one sample sequenced in a study of control samples from healthy donors and cancer patients. Sequencing was performed with immunoSEQ multiplex PCR; in TCRdb, only in-frame clones are kept and a portion is missing. The sample records over 65,000 clones, around 90% being singletons. Sequencing input: PBMCs. These receptors all come from a woman in her 50s with colorectal cancer.

The chain carries TRBV7-9 and TRBJ1-1; 9 positions match TRBD1. Looked up from germline, CDR1 is SEHNR and CDR2 is FQNEAQ (reference sequence). CDR3 size: 14 residues. V gave up 5 bases and J gave up 0 bases; unmatched junction bases: 1. CDR3 in DNA: TGTGCCAGCAGCCGGGACAGGGTGAACACTGAAGCTTTCTTT. It codes for CASSRDRVNTEAFF. Variable domain in full (rest from reference TRBV7-9 and TRBJ1-1): DTGVSQNPRHKITKRGQNVTFRCDPISEHNRLYWYRQTLGQGPEFLTYFQNEAQLEKSRLLSDRFSAERPKGSFSTLEIQRTEQGDSAMYLCASSRDRVNTEAFFGQGTRLTVV.

The CDR3 DNA follows: TGTGCCAGCAGCTCGTCTCCGGGGGTCACAGATACGCAGTATTTT. Protein sequence: CASSSSPGVTDTQYF. The gene calls are TRBV7-3 and TRBJ2-3; D perhaps matches TRBD2 (6 bases). Germline V CDR1 and CDR2: SGHTA, FQGTGA. The CDR3 consists of 15 residues. Trimming shortened V by 4 bases and J by 2 bases, and 13 bases separated the two germline ends.

V is TRBV7-2 and J is TRBJ1-1, with no clear D. The CDR3 covers 16 residues. Deletions cut 5 bases from V and 5 bases from J, with 21 bases between. Germline V gene data show CDR1 as SGHTA and CDR2 as FQGNSA. CDR3 coding DNA: TGTGCCAGCAGCCCTACTTACAGTAGGGTGGGAACTGAAGCTTTCTTT. As protein: CASSPTYSRVGTEAFF.

The chain couples TRBV15 to TRBJ1-5, with TRBD1 identical over 7 bases. Trimming at V came to 3 bases and at J to 0 bases, leaving 5 bases not matched to a gene. From germline, CDR1 is LNHNV and CDR2 YYDKDF (reference sequence). The CDR3 covers 16 residues. The CDR3 region is CATSSGQAHSNQPQHF. The CDR3 DNA is TGTGCCACCAGCAGTGGACAGGCTCATAGCAATCAGCCCCAGCATTTT.

The V call is TRBV24-1, the J call TRBJ2-3; 12 positions agree with TRBD2. CDR1 KGHDR and CDR2 SFDVKD come from the germline V gene. Trimming took 9 bases from V and 8 from J; bases not matched to a gene: 2. The CDR3 has 12 residues. The CDR3 loop is CATGLAGSTQYF. CDR3 nucleotide sequence: TGTGCCACCGGACTAGCGGGGAGTACGCAGTATTTT.

The rearrangement links TRBV7-2 to TRBJ2-3; D is uncertain. V was shortened by 5 bases and J by 0 bases, with 6 bases between the two germline ends. Germline V gives CDR1 SGHTA, CDR2 FQGNSA. The CDR3 totals 13 residues. DNA for the CDR3: TGTGCCAGCAGCATACCTAGCACAGATACGCAGTATTTT. Encoded protein: CASSIPSTDTQYF.

The chain recombines TRBV27 with TRBJ2-7; D gene uncertain. Trimming took off 3 bases at V and 6 bases at J, with 12 bases between the two ends. Germline loops: CDR1 MNHEY, CDR2 SMNVEV (reference sequence). CDR3 length: 13 amino acids. The CDR3 DNA reads as TGTGCCAGCAGTTTGGTGGACGGCCGCGAGCAGTACGTC. As protein: CASSLVDGREQYV.

CDR3 nucleotide sequence: TGTGCCAGCAGTGTCCGGTTGGGTACGCAGTATTTT. This encodes CASSVRLGTQYF. The chain is built from TRBV6-2 or TRBV6-3 and TRBJ2-3; D ambiguous. There are 12 residues in the CDR3. CDR1 and CDR2 from the germline V gene are MNHEY and SVGEGT. Trimming took off 5 bases at V and 8 bases at J, with 11 bases between the two ends.

V gene TRBV5-6 combines with J gene TRBJ1-3; no reliable D call. The germline V and J ends were trimmed by 3 bases and 4 bases, with 2 bases remaining between them. The CDR3 covers 11 residues. The germline CDR1 and CDR2 sequences are SGHDT and YYEEEE. The CDR3 nucleotides are TGTGCCAGCAGCTCAGGAAACACCATATATTTT. Its protein product is CASSSGNTIYF.

V is TRBV5-4 and J is TRBJ2-3; tentative D call: TRBD2 (5 bases). V lost 0 bases and J 2 bases, leaving 10 bases between the germline ends. CDR3 size: 15 residues. CDR1 is SGHNT, CDR2 YYREEE, per germline (reference sequence). CDR3 residues: CASSLGRATTDTQYF. CDR3 coding DNA: TGTGCCAGCAGCTTGGGGCGGGCCACCACAGATACGCAGTATTTT.

This clone was seen only once. The chain uses TRBV11-3 and TRBJ2-2, with D tentatively TRBD2 (5 bases). The V end lost 4 bases, the J end lost 1 base, and 10 bases lay between the germline ends. Germline V gene lookup returns CDR1 SGHNT and CDR2 YENEEA. The CDR3 consists of 15 residues. The CDR3 bases are TGTGCCAGCAGCTCTCACGGAGGGAACACCGGGGAGCTGTTTTTT. This codes for CASSSHGGNTGELFF.

The chain has TRBV12-3 or TRBV12-4 and TRBJ1-3; D not resolved. V was pared by 6 bases and J by 0 bases, with 6 bases between. CDR3 length equals 13 residues. The CDR3 reads CASSFLSGNTIYF. In DNA form, the CDR3 reads TGTGCCAGCAGCTTCCTCTCTGGAAACACCATATATTTT.

The chain couples TRBV7-2 to TRBJ1-3; TRBD1 matches at 7 bases. The germline CDR1 and CDR2 sequences are SGHTA and FQGNSA. V gave up 1 base and J gave up 0 bases; unmatched junction bases: 6. The CDR3 is made up of 17 amino acids. CDR3 protein: CASSLGGTVHSGNTIYF. The CDR3 bases are TGTGCCAGCAGCTTAGGAGGGACAGTACACTCTGGAAACACCATATATTTT.

The chain employs TRBV7-7 and TRBJ1-1; D is ambiguous. V gave up 1 base and J gave up 5 bases, with 8 bases separating them. The CDR3 loop spans 13 amino acids. Germline V CDR1 and CDR2: SSHAT, FNYEAQ (reference sequence). CDR3 in amino acids: CASSLDEGTEAFF. The CDR3 bases are TGTGCCAGCAGCTTAGATGAAGGAACTGAAGCTTTCTTT.

This sequence joins TRBV30 and TRBJ2-6; D possibly uses TRBD1 or TRBD2 (5 bases each). The germline V gene encodes CDR1 GTSNPN and CDR2 SVGIG (reference sequence). Trimming pared 0 bases from V and 0 bases from J, leaving 24 bases between. CDR3 size: 21 residues. CDR3 region: CAWSVGPTGPSLSSGANVLTF. The CDR3 DNA reads as TGTGCCTGGAGTGTAGGCCCCACGGGGCCCTCCCTTAGCTCTGGGGCCAACGTCCTGACTTTC.